This TCR beta chain was recorded in a study of T cell responses to AZD1222 COVID-19 vaccine. Profiled with immunoSEQ multiplex PCR; TCRdb holds only in-frame clones, not every one. This table has approximately 110,000 clones, about nine tenths appearing once. Per the germline V gene, CDR1 is LGHDT and CDR2 is YNNKEL (reference sequence). Trimming took 0 bases from V and 8 from J; bases not matched to a gene: 8. CDR3 length: 15 residues. The origin of this receptor is an adult in good health. The sample here was peripheral blood, taken on day 0 of AZD1222 vaccination. This sequence joins TRBV3-1 (or the pseudogene TRBV3-2) and TRBJ1-2, with TRBD1 matching over 8 bases. The CDR3 sequence: CASSQDRRTGRGYTF. The DNA for the CDR3 is TGTGCCAGCAGCCAAGATCGTAGGACAGGGCGCGGCTACACCTTC.